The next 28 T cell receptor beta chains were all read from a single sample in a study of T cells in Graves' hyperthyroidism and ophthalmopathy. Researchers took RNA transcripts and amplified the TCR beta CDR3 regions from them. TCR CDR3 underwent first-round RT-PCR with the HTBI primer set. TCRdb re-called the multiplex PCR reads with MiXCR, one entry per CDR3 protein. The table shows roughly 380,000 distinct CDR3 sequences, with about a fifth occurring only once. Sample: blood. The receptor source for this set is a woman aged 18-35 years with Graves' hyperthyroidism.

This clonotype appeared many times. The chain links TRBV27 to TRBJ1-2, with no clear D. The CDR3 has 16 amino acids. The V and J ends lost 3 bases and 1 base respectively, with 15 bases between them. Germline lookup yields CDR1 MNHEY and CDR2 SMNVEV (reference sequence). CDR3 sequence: CASSLAPLDGNYGYTF. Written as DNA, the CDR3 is TGTGCCAGCAGTTTGGCCCCCCTCGACGGTAACTATGGCTACACCTTC.

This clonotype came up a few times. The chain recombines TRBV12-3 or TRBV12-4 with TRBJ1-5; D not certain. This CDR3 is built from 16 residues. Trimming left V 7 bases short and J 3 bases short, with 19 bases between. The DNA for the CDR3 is TGTGCCAGCAATCCATTAGCCCTGAACCCCAATCAGCCCCAGCATTTT. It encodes CASNPLALNPNQPQHF.

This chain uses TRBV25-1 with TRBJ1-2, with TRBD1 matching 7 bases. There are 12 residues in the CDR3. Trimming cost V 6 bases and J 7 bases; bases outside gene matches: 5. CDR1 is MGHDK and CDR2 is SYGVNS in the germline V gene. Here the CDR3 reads CASRNTGVGYTF. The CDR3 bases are TGTGCCAGCAGGAATACAGGGGTTGGCTACACCTTC.

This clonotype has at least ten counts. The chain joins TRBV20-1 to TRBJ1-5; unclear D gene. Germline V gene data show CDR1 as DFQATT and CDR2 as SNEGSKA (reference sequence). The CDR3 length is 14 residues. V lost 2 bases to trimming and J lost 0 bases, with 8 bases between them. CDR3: CSARPGFSNQPQHF. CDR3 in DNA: TGCAGTGCTAGACCGGGATTTAGCAATCAGCCCCAGCATTTT.

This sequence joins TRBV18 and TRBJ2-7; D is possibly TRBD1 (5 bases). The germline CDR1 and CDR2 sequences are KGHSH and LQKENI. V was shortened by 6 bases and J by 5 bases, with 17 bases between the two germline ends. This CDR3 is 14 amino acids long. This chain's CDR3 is CASSPAGQPHEQYF. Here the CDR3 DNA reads TGTGCCAGCTCCCCAGCAGGGCAGCCCCACGAGCAGTACTTC. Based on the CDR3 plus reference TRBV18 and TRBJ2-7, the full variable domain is NAGVMQNPRHLVRRRGQEARLRCSPMKGHSHVYWYRQLPEEGLKFMVYLQKENIIDESGMPKERFSAEFPKEGPSILRIQQVVRGDSAAYFCASSPAGQPHEQYFGPGTRLTVT.

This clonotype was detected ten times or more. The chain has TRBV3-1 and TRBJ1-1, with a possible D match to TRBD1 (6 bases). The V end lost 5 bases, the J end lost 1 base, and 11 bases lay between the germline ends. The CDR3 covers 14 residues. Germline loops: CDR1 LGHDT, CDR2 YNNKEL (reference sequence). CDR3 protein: CASSSADRNTEAFF. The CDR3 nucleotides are TGTGCCAGCAGCTCCGCGGACAGGAACACTGAAGCTTTCTTT.

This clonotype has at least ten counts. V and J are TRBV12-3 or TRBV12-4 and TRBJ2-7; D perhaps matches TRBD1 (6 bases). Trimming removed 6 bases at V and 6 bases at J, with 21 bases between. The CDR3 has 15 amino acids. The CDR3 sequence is CASSLRTALPGEQYF. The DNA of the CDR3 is TGTGCCAGCAGCCTTCGGACAGCTCTACCGGGCGAGCAGTACTTC.

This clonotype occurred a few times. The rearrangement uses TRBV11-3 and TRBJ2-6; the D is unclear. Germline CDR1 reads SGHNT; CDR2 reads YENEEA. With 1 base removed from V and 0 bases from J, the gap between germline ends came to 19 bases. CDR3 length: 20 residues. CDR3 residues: CASSLVRLDGAYSGANVLTF. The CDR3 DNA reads TGTGCCAGCAGCTTAGTCCGCTTGGACGGCGCCTACTCTGGGGCCAACGTCCTGACTTTC.

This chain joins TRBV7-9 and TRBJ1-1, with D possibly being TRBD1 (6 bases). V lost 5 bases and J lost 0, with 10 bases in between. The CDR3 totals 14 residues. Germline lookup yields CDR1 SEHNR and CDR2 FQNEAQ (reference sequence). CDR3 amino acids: CASSMDSLNTEAFF. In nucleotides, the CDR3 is TGTGCCAGCAGCATGGACAGTTTGAACACTGAAGCTTTCTTT.

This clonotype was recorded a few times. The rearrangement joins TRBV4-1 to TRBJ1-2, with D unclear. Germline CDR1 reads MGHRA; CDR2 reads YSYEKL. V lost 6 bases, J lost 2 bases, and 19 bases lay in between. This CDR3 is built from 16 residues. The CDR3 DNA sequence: TGCGCCAGCAGAAGACGGCGGCGCCGGGAGAACTATGGCTACACCTTC. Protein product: CASRRRRRRENYGYTF.

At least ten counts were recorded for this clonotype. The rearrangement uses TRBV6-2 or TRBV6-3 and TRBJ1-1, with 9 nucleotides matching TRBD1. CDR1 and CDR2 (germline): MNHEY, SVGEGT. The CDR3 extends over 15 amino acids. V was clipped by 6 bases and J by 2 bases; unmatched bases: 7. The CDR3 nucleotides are TGTGCCAGCAGGGATCCGGGACAGGGAAACACTGAAGCTTTCTTT. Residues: CASRDPGQGNTEAFF.

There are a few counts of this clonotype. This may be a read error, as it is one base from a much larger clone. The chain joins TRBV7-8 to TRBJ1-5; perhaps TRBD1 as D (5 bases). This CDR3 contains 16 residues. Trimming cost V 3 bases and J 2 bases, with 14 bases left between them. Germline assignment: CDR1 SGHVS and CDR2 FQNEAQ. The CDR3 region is CASSFGAPGRNQPQHF. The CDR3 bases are TGTGCCAGCAGCTTTGGTGCTCCAGGGCGCAATCAGCCCCAGCATTTT.

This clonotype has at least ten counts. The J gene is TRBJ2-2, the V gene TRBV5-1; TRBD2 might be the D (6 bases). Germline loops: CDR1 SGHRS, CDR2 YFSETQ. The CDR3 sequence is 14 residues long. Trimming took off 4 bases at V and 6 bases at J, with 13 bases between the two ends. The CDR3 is CASSRDSFPGELFF. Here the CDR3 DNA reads TGCGCCAGCAGCCGGGACTCCTTCCCCGGGGAGCTGTTTTTT.

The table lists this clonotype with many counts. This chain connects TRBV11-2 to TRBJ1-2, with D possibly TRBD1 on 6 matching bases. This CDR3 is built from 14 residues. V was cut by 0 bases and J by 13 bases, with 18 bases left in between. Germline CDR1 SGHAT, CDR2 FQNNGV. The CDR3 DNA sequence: TGTGCCAGCAGCTTAGATGGATCCCCACAGGGAGTCACCTTC. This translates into CASSLDGSPQGVTF. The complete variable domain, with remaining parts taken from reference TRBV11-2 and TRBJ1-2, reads EAGVAQSPRYKIIEKRQSVAFWCNPISGHATLYWYQQILGQGPKLLIQFQNNGVVDDSQLPKDRFSAERLKGVDSTLKIQPAKLEDSAVYLCASSLDGSPQGVTFGSGTRLTVV.

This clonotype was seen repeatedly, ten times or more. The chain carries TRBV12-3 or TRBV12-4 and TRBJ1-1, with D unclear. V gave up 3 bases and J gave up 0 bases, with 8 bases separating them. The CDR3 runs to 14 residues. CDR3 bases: TGTGCCAGCAGTTTTTGGCAACTGAACACTGAAGCTTTCTTT. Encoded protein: CASSFWQLNTEAFF.

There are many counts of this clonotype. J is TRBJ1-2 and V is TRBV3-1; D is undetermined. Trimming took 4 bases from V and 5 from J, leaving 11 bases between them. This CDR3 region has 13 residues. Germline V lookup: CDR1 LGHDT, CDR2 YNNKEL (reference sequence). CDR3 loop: CASSPTLSYGYTF. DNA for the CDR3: TGTGCCAGCAGCCCGACGTTAAGTTATGGCTACACCTTC.

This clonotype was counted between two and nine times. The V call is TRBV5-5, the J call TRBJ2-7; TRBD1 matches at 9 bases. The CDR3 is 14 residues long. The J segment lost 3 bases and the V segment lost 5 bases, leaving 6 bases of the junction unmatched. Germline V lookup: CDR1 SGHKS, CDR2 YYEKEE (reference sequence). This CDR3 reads CASRPPGQGYEQYF. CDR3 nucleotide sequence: TGTGCCAGCAGACCCCCGGGACAGGGCTACGAGCAGTACTTC.

The DNA for the CDR3 is TGCAGTGCTAGAGATCTGGGCCATTATCAGCCCCAGCATTTT. It translates to CSARDLGHYQPQHF. The V gene is TRBV20-1, the J gene TRBJ1-5; D is unclear. Trimming stripped 0 bases from V and 5 bases from J, with 11 bases between. Germline V gives CDR1 DFQATT, CDR2 SNEGSKA (reference sequence). The CDR3 has 14 amino acids.

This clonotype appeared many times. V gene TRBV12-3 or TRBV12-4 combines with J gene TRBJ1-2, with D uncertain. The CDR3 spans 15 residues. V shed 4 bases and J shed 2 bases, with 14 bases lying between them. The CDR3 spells CASSSYLGTNYGYTF. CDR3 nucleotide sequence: TGTGCCAGCAGTTCGTATCTAGGCACCAACTATGGCTACACCTTC.

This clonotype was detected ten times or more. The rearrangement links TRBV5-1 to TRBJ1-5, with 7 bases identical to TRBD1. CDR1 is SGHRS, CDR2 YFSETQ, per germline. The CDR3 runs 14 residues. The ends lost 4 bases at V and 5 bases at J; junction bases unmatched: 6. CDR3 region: CASSHRGGDQPQHF. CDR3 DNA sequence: TGCGCCAGCAGCCACAGGGGAGGGGATCAGCCCCAGCATTTT. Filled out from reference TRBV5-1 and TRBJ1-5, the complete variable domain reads KAGVTQTPRYLIKTRGQQVTLSCSPISGHRSVSWYQQTPGQGLQFLFEYFSETQRNKGNFPGRFSGRQFSNSRSEMNVSTLELGDSALYLCASSHRGGDQPQHFGDGTRLSIL.

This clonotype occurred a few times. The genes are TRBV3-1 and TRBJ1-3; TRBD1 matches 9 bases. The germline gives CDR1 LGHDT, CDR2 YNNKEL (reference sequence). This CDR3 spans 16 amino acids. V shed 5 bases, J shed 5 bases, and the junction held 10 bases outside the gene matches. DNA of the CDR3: TGTGCCAGCAGCGTAGCGCAAGGACAGGGGCGAAACACCATATATTTT. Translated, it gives CASSVAQGQGRNTIYF.

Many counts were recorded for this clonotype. In DNA, the CDR3 is TGTGCCAGCAGTGAAATGGGGGATGGCTACACCTTC. As protein: CASSEMGDGYTF. The chain couples TRBV2 to TRBJ1-2; D perhaps matches TRBD1 (5 bases). CDR1 and CDR2 from the germline V gene are SNHLY and FYNNEI. The CDR3 has 12 amino acids. V was shortened by 2 bases and J by 6 bases, with 7 bases between the two germline ends.

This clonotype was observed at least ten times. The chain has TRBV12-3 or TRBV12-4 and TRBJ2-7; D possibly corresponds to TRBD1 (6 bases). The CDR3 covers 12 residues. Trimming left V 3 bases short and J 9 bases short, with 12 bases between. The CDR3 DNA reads TGTGCCAGCAGTTTCGGCAGGGGCGGGCAGTACTTC. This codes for CASSFGRGGQYF.

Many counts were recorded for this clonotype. The CDR3 nucleotides read TGCAGTGCTAGAGAGAGTGGGGACAGGGCGTGGGCTGAAGCTTTCTTT. Translating it yields CSARESGDRAWAEAFF. This chain joins TRBV20-1 and TRBJ1-1, with 9 bases aligning to TRBD1. Germline-derived CDR1 and CDR2 are DFQATT and SNEGSKA (reference sequence). The V segment lost 0 bases and the J segment 6 bases; nucleotides outside the gene matches: 11. This CDR3 contains 16 residues.

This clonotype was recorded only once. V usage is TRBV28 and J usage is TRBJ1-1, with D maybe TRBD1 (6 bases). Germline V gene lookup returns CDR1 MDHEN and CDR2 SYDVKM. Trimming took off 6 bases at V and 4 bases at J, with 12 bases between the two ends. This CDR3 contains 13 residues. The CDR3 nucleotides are TGTGCCAGCAGAGGGGGAGTCGGCACTGAAGCTTTCTTT. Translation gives CASRGGVGTEAFF.

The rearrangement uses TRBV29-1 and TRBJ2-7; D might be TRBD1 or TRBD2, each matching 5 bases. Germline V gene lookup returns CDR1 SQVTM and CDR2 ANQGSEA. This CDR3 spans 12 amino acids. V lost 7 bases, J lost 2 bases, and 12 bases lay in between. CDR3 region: CSAKGDPYEQYF. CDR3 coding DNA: TGCAGCGCAAAAGGGGACCCCTACGAGCAGTACTTC.

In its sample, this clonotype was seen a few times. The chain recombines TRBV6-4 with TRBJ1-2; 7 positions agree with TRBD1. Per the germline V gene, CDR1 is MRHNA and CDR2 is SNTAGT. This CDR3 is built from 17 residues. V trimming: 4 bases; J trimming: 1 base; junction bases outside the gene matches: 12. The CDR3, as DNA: TGTGCCAGCAGTGGTCGAGACAGGGAGGAGAGTAACTATGGCTACACCTTC. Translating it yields CASSGRDREESNYGYTF.

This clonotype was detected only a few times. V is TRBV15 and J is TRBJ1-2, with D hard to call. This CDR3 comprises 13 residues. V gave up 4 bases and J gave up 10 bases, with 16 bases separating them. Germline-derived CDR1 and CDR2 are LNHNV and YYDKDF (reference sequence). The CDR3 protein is CATSNKLTRDYTF. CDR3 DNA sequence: TGTGCCACCAGCAATAAATTAACGAGAGACTACACCTTC.